This T cell receptor beta chain was identified during a study of blood T cell repertoires in COVID-19. Turning to the study itself: The United States, Italy and Spain supplied acute and convalescent COVID-19 samples. PBMCs, B-cell-depleted T cells, or T cells provided the cDNA or gDNA that made up the material.

Between the trimmed V and J ends, which lost 0 bases and 2 bases, there was a span of 5 bases. The length of the CDR3 is 13 residues. The V gene's germline CDR1 is SGDLS and CDR2 YYNGEE. Original processing notes: Reference gene primers were amplified, and this amplification served to estimate nucleated cell counts. Assay used: immunoSEQ multiplex PCR; TCRdb lists only in-frame clones, some missing. D and trimming come from the DNA, and the V and J calls and clone size come from that table. Of roughly 250,000 clones in the sample, more than 75% were seen once. The gene calls are TRBV9 and TRBJ1-1; D is unresolved. The origin of this receptor is a woman between 55 and 75 years old with active or convalescent COVID-19. The sample consisted of peripheral blood. The CDR3 is CASSVDGNTEAFF. CDR3 nucleotide sequence: TGTGCCAGCAGCGTAGACGGTAACACTGAAGCTTTCTTT.